This is a list of T cell receptor beta chains from one sample in a study of regulatory T cells in long-lasting Graves disease. TCRdb reprocessed the multiplex PCR reads via MiXCR and lists one record per CDR3 protein. The repertoire holds about 540,000 distinct CDR3 sequences, 13% seen once, with roughly 10% in the top ten. The same sample was also used in a study of T cells in Graves' hyperthyroidism and ophthalmopathy.

The input for sequencing was peripheral blood mononuclear cells (PBMCs), taken at new diagnosis, from a patient treated with antithyroid drugs. The receptor set was obtained from a man aged 25 to 40 with Graves disease. CDR3s include the opening cysteine and the closing phenylalanine or tryptophan.

v_call: TRBV5-6; j_call: TRBJ1-5; cdr3_aa: CASSFRESNHQPQHF
v_call: TRBV5-1; j_call: TRBJ2-1; cdr3_aa: CASSLTRDSYYNEQFF
v_call: TRBV5-1; j_call: TRBJ1-4; cdr3_aa: CASSVIGTEGEKLFF
v_call: TRBV5-1; j_call: TRBJ2-1; cdr3_aa: CASSFLAGSSYNEQFF
v_call: TRBV5-1; j_call: TRBJ1-4; cdr3_aa: CASSLDRGGEKLFF
v_call: TRBV20-1; j_call: TRBJ2-3; cdr3_aa: CSAAPGTWVLTDTQYF
v_call: TRBV6-5; j_call: TRBJ2-3; cdr3_aa: CASSYGDTDTQYF
v_call: TRBV7-9; j_call: TRBJ2-5; cdr3_aa: CASSPGSFQRRYQETQYF
v_call: TRBV28; j_call: TRBJ1-5; cdr3_aa: CASSPIPTDYSNQPQHF
v_call: TRBV12-3/TRBV12-4; j_call: TRBJ1-3; cdr3_aa: CASIPEGARGNTIYF
v_call: TRBV7-9; j_call: TRBJ2-3; cdr3_aa: CASSPTGFYADTQYF
v_call: TRBV10-3; j_call: TRBJ2-3; cdr3_aa: CAIRTSGGTDTQYF
v_call: TRBV29-1; j_call: TRBJ1-1; cdr3_aa: CSGTRRTEAFF
v_call: TRBV10-3; j_call: TRBJ2-5; cdr3_aa: CAISQQQKETQYF
v_call: TRBV4-1; j_call: TRBJ1-5; cdr3_aa: CASSAVEDQPQHF
v_call: TRBV6-1; j_call: TRBJ2-2; cdr3_aa: CASSPGGRHTGELFF
v_call: TRBV13; j_call: TRBJ2-4; cdr3_aa: CASSRQGAGKNIQYF
v_call: TRBV7-2; j_call: TRBJ1-2; cdr3_aa: CASSLLPDSLYGYTF
v_call: TRBV10-3; j_call: TRBJ1-2; cdr3_aa: CAISADSTYGYTF
v_call: TRBV19; j_call: TRBJ2-5; cdr3_aa: CASSIDRPETQETQYF
v_call: TRBV11-3; j_call: TRBJ2-1; cdr3_aa: CASSPRDRGDIFF
v_call: TRBV5-1; j_call: TRBJ2-7; cdr3_aa: CASSVIAGGSYEQYF
v_call: TRBV2; j_call: TRBJ2-7; cdr3_aa: CATTPPTSGRTYEQYF
v_call: TRBV6-2/TRBV6-3; j_call: TRBJ2-4; cdr3_aa: CASSSLRAVLAKNIQYF
v_call: TRBV9; j_call: TRBJ2-7; cdr3_aa: CASSPGTSGRPPYEQYF
v_call: TRBV10-3; j_call: TRBJ1-2; cdr3_aa: CAIRRGDYGYTF
v_call: TRBV20-1; j_call: TRBJ2-7; cdr3_aa: CSARSVTGSYEQYF
v_call: TRBV29-1; j_call: TRBJ2-2; cdr3_aa: CSVPGTRNTGELFF
v_call: TRBV7-3; j_call: TRBJ1-2; cdr3_aa: CASSSTKGQGSHGYTF
v_call: TRBV6-2/TRBV6-3; j_call: TRBJ2-7; cdr3_aa: CASGKGGGQFYEQYF
v_call: TRBV7-3; j_call: TRBJ2-1; cdr3_aa: CASSFMLAGNNEQFF
v_call: TRBV29-1; j_call: TRBJ1-1; cdr3_aa: CSVHPVNMNTEAFF
v_call: TRBV20-1; j_call: TRBJ2-7; cdr3_aa: CSARDQLLNEQYF
v_call: TRBV12-3/TRBV12-4; j_call: TRBJ2-1; cdr3_aa: CASSLGVTSGNNEQFF
v_call: TRBV3-1; j_call: TRBJ2-7; cdr3_aa: CASSQDVSTSDEQYF
v_call: TRBV19; j_call: TRBJ1-2; cdr3_aa: CASSIAGPTAMGYTF
v_call: TRBV27; j_call: TRBJ2-3; cdr3_aa: CASRMEDSDTQYF
v_call: TRBV20-1; j_call: TRBJ2-7; cdr3_aa: CSARAPTPRDEQYF
v_call: TRBV7-8; j_call: TRBJ1-1; cdr3_aa: CASSSTGAHKAFF